This TCR beta chain is drawn from a study of T-cell reconstitution after alpha-beta-depleted transplantation in children. This clonotype was counted many times. Its antigen is unknown. The library targeted TCRbeta and was prepared with unique molecular identifiers. TCRdb passed the PCR reads through MiXCR, listing each CDR3 protein once. The data show roughly 280,000 distinct CDR3 sequences, with 11% seen just once and 23% held by the top ten. Regarding the study as a whole: The main origin of T-cell counts and diversity one year after transplant was newly produced T cells.

This CDR3 comprises 15 residues. With V trimmed by 3 bases and J by 2 bases, 4 bases remained unmatched. The germline V gene encodes CDR1 MDHEN and CDR2 SYDVKM. The sequencing used peripheral blood, collected 180 days after TCRalphabeta/CD19-depleted stem cell transplant. The rearrangement joins TRBV28 to TRBJ2-1, with TRBD2 matching over 7 bases. The receptor comes from a male patient aged 2-15 years who had a stem cell transplant for chronic granulomatous disease, so the T cells may come from the graft donor. The CDR3 DNA follows: TGTGCCAGCAGTTTCGAGGGGAGGGCCTACAATGAGCAGTTCTTC. Translated, it gives CASSFEGRAYNEQFF. The full variable domain, rest sourced from reference TRBV28 and TRBJ2-1, is DVKVTQSSRYLVKRTGEKVFLECVQDMDHENMFWYRQDPGLGLRLIYFSYDVKMKEKGDIPEGYSVSREKKERFSLILESASTNQTSMYLCASSFEGRAYNEQFFGPGTRLTVL.